A selection of T cell receptor beta chains follows, all from one sample in a study of shared clonotypes between healthy human individuals. TCRdb keeps only in-frame clones here, not all; method: immunoSEQ multiplex PCR. The sample yields approximately 600,000 clones, about 95% seen once. The sequencing sample was made of naive CD8+ T cells sorted from blood. These receptor sequences come from a woman in her twenties or thirties in good health. The CDR3 runs from the conserved cysteine through the conserved F or W. A D gene is named only where the DNA matches it firmly. Clone sizes are given selectively: once, few, many, or a class where the clone is expanded.

cdr3_length,j_call,clone_size,v_call,d_call,cdr3_aa,cdr3_nt
16,TRBJ1-4,.,TRBV4-1,.,CASSRAAEPTNEKLFF,TGCGCCAGCAGTCGGGCAGCAGAGCCAACTAATGAAAAACTGTTTTTT
18,TRBJ2-7,once,TRBV28,TRBD2,CASSLLSSGRAANYEQYF,TGTGCCAGCAGTTTACTCAGTAGCGGGAGGGCCGCTAACTACGAGCAGTACTTC
13,TRBJ1-5,few,TRBV9,.,CASSSDGNQPQHF,TGTGCCAGCAGTTCCGACGGGAATCAGCCCCAGCATTTT
17,TRBJ1-1,.,TRBV11-2,.,CASSLVKGEGAKSEAFF,TGTGCCAGCAGCTTAGTCAAAGGGGAAGGGGCAAAATCTGAAGCTTTCTTT
14,TRBJ1-4,.,TRBV27,.,CASSSTVDNEKLFF,TGTGCCAGCAGTTCGACGGTGGACAATGAAAAACTGTTTTTT
13,TRBJ2-1,.,TRBV6-5,.,CASSETSYNEQFF,TGTGCCAGCAGCGAGACCTCCTACAATGAGCAGTTCTTC
15,TRBJ2-7,.,TRBV21-1,.,CASSKDHQPRQEQYF,TGTGCCAGCAGCAAAGATCACCAACCACGGCAGGAGCAGTACTTC
19,TRBJ2-3,.,TRBV28,TRBD2,CASSTDRRTSGRAPYTQYF,TGTGCCAGCAGCACTGACAGACGGACTAGCGGGAGGGCCCCTTATACGCAGTATTTT
15,TRBJ2-5,once,TRBV28,.,CASTQGQGGQETQYF,TGTGCCAGCACCCAGGGGCAGGGGGGGCAAGAGACCCAGTACTTC
13,TRBJ2-7,.,TRBV29-1,TRBD2,CSVLLGGSYEQYF,TGCAGCGTTCTTCTGGGCGGGAGCTACGAGCAGTACTTC
12,TRBJ2-1,.,TRBV28,.,CASSFRLAEQFF,TGTGCCAGCAGTTTTAGGCTAGCGGAGCAGTTCTTC
15,TRBJ1-5,.,TRBV6-5,TRBD1,CASSAMGQGVQPQHF,TGTGCCAGCAGTGCTATGGGACAGGGGGTACAGCCCCAGCATTTT
14,TRBJ1-1,.,TRBV7-9,.,CATIDIARNTEAFF,TGTGCCACCATAGATATAGCTCGGAACACTGAAGCTTTCTTT
13,TRBJ2-7,.,TRBV27,.,CASSLTRSYEQYF,TGTGCCAGCAGTTTAACTAGGTCCTACGAGCAGTACTTC
13,TRBJ1-2,.,TRBV11-1,.,CASSLDGRPFYTF,TGTGCCAGCAGCTTAGATGGCAGGCCTTTCTACACCTTC
15,TRBJ2-1,.,TRBV27,.,CASSWASRAYNEQFF,TGTGCCAGCAGTTGGGCTAGCAGGGCCTACAATGAGCAGTTCTTC
15,TRBJ2-7,.,TRBV5-1,TRBD1,CASSLEGQGRDEQYF,TGCGCCAGCAGCTTGGAGGGACAGGGTCGGGACGAGCAGTACTTC
15,TRBJ2-1,.,TRBV13,TRBD2,CASSLPSGRPNEQFF,TGTGCCAGCAGCTTACCTAGCGGGAGACCTAATGAGCAGTTCTTC
14,TRBJ2-1,.,TRBV5-4,.,CASSLAGSRGEQFF,TGTGCCAGCAGCTTGGCTGGATCGCGGGGTGAGCAGTTCTTC
14,TRBJ2-7,.,TRBV11-2,.,CASSLSRPSYEQYF,TGTGCCAGCAGCTTAAGCCGGCCCTCCTACGAGCAGTACTTC
15,TRBJ2-7,.,TRBV27,TRBD2,CASRGPGLAGSEQYF,TGTGCCAGCAGGGGACCGGGACTAGCGGGATCCGAGCAGTACTTC
17,TRBJ2-2,.,TRBV7-9,.,CASSLRGGRQNTGELFF,TGTGCCAGCAGCTTAAGGGGCGGACGCCAGAACACCGGGGAGCTGTTTTTT
14,TRBJ2-7,.,TRBV27,.,CASSFTGSGDEQYF,TGTGCCAGCAGCTTTACAGGGAGTGGAGACGAGCAGTACTTC
16,TRBJ1-2,.,TRBV29-1,TRBD1,CSVEGAGTGDAYGYTF,TGCAGCGTTGAAGGGGCCGGGACAGGGGACGCCTATGGCTACACCTTC
14,TRBJ1-1,.,TRBV30,.,CAWSVDGSNTEAFF,TGTGCCTGGAGTGTTGACGGTTCGAACACTGAAGCTTTCTTT
14,TRBJ2-7,.,TRBV29-1,TRBD2,CSVRTSGLIYEQYF,TGCAGCGTACGGACTAGCGGCTTAATCTACGAGCAGTACTTC
15,TRBJ2-7,.,TRBV4-1,.,CASSQSPDSSYEQYF,TGCGCCAGCAGCCAAAGTCCGGACAGCTCCTACGAGCAGTACTTC
16,TRBJ1-2,.,TRBV27,TRBD1,CASSSGGGTGNYGYTF,TGTGCCAGCAGTTCTGGAGGCGGGACAGGGAACTATGGCTACACCTTC
20,TRBJ2-7,.,TRBV6-1,.,CASSEASPGGCITTECEQYF,TGTGCCAGCAGTGAAGCAAGTCCGGGCGGGTGTATCACTACGGAATGCGAGCAGTACTTC
13,TRBJ2-7,.,TRBV5-6,TRBD2,CASSEGLVYEQYF,TGTGCCAGCAGCGAGGGACTAGTTTACGAGCAGTACTTC
14,TRBJ2-5,.,TRBV4-1,.,CASSRRDTQETQYF,TGCGCCAGCAGCCGCCGGGACACCCAAGAGACCCAGTACTTC
16,TRBJ2-7,.,TRBV28,.,CASRKPDRRSSYEQYF,TGTGCCAGCAGGAAACCAGACAGGAGGAGCTCCTACGAGCAGTACTTC
17,TRBJ2-1,.,TRBV2,.,CASRRDSEDFSYNEQFF,TGTGCCAGCAGGAGGGACTCCGAGGACTTCTCCTACAATGAGCAGTTCTTC
16,TRBJ2-7,.,TRBV10-1,.,CASSEYRGLGPYEQYF,TGCGCCAGCAGTGAGTATAGGGGACTGGGCCCCTACGAGCAGTACTTC
12,TRBJ1-1,.,TRBV6-5,.,CASSTQATEAFF,TGTGCCAGCAGTACACAGGCAACTGAAGCTTTCTTT
13,TRBJ2-7,.,TRBV7-2,TRBD1,CASSDGQGHEQYF,TGTGCCAGCAGCGACGGACAGGGCCACGAGCAGTACTTC
13,TRBJ2-1,.,TRBV7-9,.,CASSLSPYNEQFF,TGTGCCAGCAGCTTATCCCCTTACAATGAGCAGTTCTTC
14,TRBJ2-2,.,TRBV10-1,.,CASSQLAGAGELFF,TGCGCCAGCAGTCAGTTAGCCGGGGCCGGGGAGCTGTTTTTT
12,TRBJ1-2,once,TRBV27,TRBD1,CASKTGNYGYTF,TGTGCCAGCAAGACAGGGAACTATGGCTACACCTTC
15,TRBJ2-5,once,TRBV7-7,TRBD2,CASSRTSGVQETQYF,TGTGCCAGCAGCCGGACTAGCGGGGTTCAAGAGACCCAGTACTTC
17,TRBJ2-6,.,TRBV6-1,.,CASSEAAGGSGANVLTF,TGTGCCAGCAGTGAAGCGGCCGGGGGCTCTGGGGCCAACGTCCTGACTTTC
11,TRBJ1-1,.,TRBV27,.,CASSSPSEAFF,TGTGCCAGCAGTTCCCCGTCGGAAGCTTTCTTT
14,TRBJ2-3,.,TRBV30,.,CAWSGLGLTDTQYF,TGTGCCTGGAGTGGTCTCGGGCTCACAGATACGCAGTATTTT
15,TRBJ2-7,.,TRBV6-6,.,CASRKTVRGTYEQYF,TGTGCCAGCAGAAAAACAGTCAGAGGGACCTACGAGCAGTACTTC
13,TRBJ2-7,.,TRBV27,TRBD1,CASSMDRGYEQYF,TGTGCCAGCAGTATGGACAGGGGCTACGAGCAGTACTTC
12,TRBJ1-2,once,TRBV30,.,CAWITGSYGYTF,TGTGCCTGGATTACAGGATCCTATGGCTACACCTTC
13,TRBJ2-5,.,TRBV19,.,CASSWDEEETQYF,TGTGCCAGTAGCTGGGACGAAGAAGAGACCCAGTACTTC
13,TRBJ2-7,.,TRBV15,.,CATSRDIRDEQYF,TGTGCCACCAGCAGAGATATTAGGGACGAGCAGTACTTC
15,TRBJ1-2,.,TRBV19,.,CASSLPWTEDYGYTF,TGTGCCAGTAGTCTCCCCTGGACCGAAGACTATGGCTACACCTTC
15,TRBJ2-5,.,TRBV19,TRBD1,CASRDRLEGAMEQYF,TGTGCCAGTAGGGATAGACTTGAGGGGGCGATGGAGCAGTACTTC